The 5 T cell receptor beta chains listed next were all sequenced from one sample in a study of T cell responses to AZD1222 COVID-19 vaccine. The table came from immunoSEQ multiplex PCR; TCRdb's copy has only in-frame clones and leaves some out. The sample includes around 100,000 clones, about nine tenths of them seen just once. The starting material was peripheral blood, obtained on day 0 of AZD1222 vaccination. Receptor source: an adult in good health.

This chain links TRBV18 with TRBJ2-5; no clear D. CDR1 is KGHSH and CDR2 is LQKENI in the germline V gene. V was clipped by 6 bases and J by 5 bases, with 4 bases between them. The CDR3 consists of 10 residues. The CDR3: CASSGETQYF. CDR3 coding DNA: TGTGCCAGCTCGGGGGAGACCCAGTACTTC.

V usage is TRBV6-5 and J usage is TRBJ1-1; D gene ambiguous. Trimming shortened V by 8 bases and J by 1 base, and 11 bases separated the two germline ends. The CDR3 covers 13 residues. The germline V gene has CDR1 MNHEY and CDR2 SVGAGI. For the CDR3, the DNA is TGTGCCAGCGAGGAAACGTGGAACACTGAAGCTTTCTTT. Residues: CASEETWNTEAFF.

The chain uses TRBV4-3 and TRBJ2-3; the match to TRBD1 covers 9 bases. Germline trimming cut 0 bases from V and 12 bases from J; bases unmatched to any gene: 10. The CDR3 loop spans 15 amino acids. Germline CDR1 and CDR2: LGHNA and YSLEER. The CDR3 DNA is TGCGCCAGCAGCCAAGAGGGTCCCGGACAGGGGCCTCAGTATTTT. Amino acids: CASSQEGPGQGPQYF.

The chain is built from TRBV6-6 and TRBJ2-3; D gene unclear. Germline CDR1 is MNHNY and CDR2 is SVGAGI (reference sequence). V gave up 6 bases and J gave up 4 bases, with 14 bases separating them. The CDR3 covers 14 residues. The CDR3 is CASRLHNRADTQYF. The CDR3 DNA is TGTGCCAGCAGGTTACATAACCGGGCAGATACGCAGTATTTT.

CDR3 in amino acids: CASTGQENSPLHF. In DNA, the CDR3 is TGTGCCAGCACCGGACAGGAGAATTCACCCCTCCACTTT. The rearrangement uses TRBV7-9 and TRBJ1-6, with 7 bases aligning to TRBD1. J gave up 7 bases and V 7 bases, and 4 bases lay outside the gene matches. The CDR3 spans 13 residues. Germline loops: CDR1 SEHNR, CDR2 FQNEAQ (reference sequence).